Listed below are T cell receptor beta chains from one sample, sequenced in a study of T cells after posttransplantation cyclophosphamide. Using immunoSEQ multiplex PCR, the repertoire was profiled, and TCRdb retains in-frame clones only, with some absent. This table holds roughly 12,000 clones, approximately 2% found once. The source was PBMCs, collected after allogeneic stem cell transplant with posttransplant cyclophosphamide. These receptors were obtained from a male patient in his 30s who received an allogeneic stem cell transplant from a related donor, was CMV-positive, and had no GVHD. T cells may partly derive from the graft donor. Each CDR3 is given without its conserved first and last residue.

v_call cdr3_aa
TRBV5-1 ASSFAPGQGNEKLF
TRBV5-1 ASSLAPSGTMGNEQF
TRBV11-2 ASSLGQGGTEAF
TRBV6-5 ASSYQVSESNEQF
TRBV28 ASSQGVYNEQF
TRBV6-6 ASRLETASTDTQY
TRBV2 ASSEGARETQY
TRBV7-8 ASSPTSSTSLAGELF
TRBV5-6 ASSYRRAGYNEQF
TRBV11-2 ASSALATNTGELF
TRBV7-7 ASSPSATGVDGEQF
TRBV28 ASSLWDLAGGPGEQF
TRBV10-2 ASRFPGTGELF
TRBV28 ASTPWGQGFSYEQY
TRBV5-6 ASSLFTGKGSQPQH
TRBV28 ASSFQGTDTQY
TRBV5-4 ASSLGTGGLYEQY
TRBV19 ASSFAGTGGYEQY
TRBV6-1 ASSAQGLVKDEAF
TRBV5-4 ASSSQLAGGQETQY
TRBV7-8 ASSLLWTGDGYT
TRBV10-3 AISESPAGWVTEAF
TRBV19 ASSKDRRLVNSGNTIY